There are a few counts of the clone carrying this T cell receptor (beta chain). Its matching antigen is unknown. The data originate from a study of CD8 T cells in ankylosing spondylitis. TCRdb independently ran MiXCR on the 5' RACE reads; one entry per CDR3 protein. The sample records 250,000 to 400,000 distinct CDR3 sequences, 11% being singletons. Study results and limitations: In synovial fluid and blood from reactive arthritis, some motif variants were previously reported.

The germline V and J ends were trimmed by 2 bases and 8 bases, with 7 bases remaining between them. The CDR3 length is 12 residues. Germline V lookup: CDR1 SGHVS, CDR2 FQNEAQ. This sequence was found in a female donor with ankylosing spondylitis or in good health (not recorded which). Sequencing was done on a sample of blood, either unsorted or a sorted T cell fraction (not recorded which). V gene TRBV7-8 combines with J gene TRBJ2-1; unclear D gene. CDR3 sequence: CASSLFGHEQFF. The CDR3, as DNA: TGTGCCAGCAGCTTATTCGGGCATGAGCAGTTCTTC. Looking up the rest from reference TRBV7-8 and TRBJ2-1 gives the full variable domain: GAGVSQSPRYKVAKRGQDVALRCDPISGHVSLFWYQQALGQGPEFLTYFQNEAQLDKSGLPSDRFFAERPEGSVSTLKIQRTQQEDSAVYLCASSLFGHEQFFGPGTRLTVL.